This T cell receptor beta chain is drawn from a study of beta chain features in type 1 diabetes. About the study: In all, approximately 100,000,000 sorted cells from all samples were analyzed. Overall study results and limits: TCRB CDR3s were moderately but significantly shorter in Type 1 diabetes patients in all four CD4+ subsets. There were fewer insertions and more deletions at the VDJ junctions of type 1 diabetes patients.

Every isolated RNA sample was fully reverse transcribed, so sequencing captured expressed TCRB transcripts. Data came from immunoSEQ multiplex PCR; TCRdb stores just in-frame clones and leaves some out. The data contain roughly 400,000 clones, less than 15% of them singletons. The junction had 4 bases not matched to a gene; V was cut back by 3 bases and J by 5 bases. The CDR3 sequence is 14 residues long. The germline CDR1 and CDR2 sequences are SGHAT and FQNNGV. In the case of this clone: Its target is not known.

Each donor gave one heparinised blood draw averaging around 120 mL. The chain recombines TRBV11-2 with TRBJ2-4; 7 bases are a match to TRBD1. What was sequenced was naive CD4+ T cells from blood. The sequence came from a woman aged 18-29 years in good health. The CDR3 is CASSFRQGENIQYF. The CDR3 DNA reads TGTGCCAGCAGCTTTAGACAGGGTGAAAACATTCAGTACTTC.